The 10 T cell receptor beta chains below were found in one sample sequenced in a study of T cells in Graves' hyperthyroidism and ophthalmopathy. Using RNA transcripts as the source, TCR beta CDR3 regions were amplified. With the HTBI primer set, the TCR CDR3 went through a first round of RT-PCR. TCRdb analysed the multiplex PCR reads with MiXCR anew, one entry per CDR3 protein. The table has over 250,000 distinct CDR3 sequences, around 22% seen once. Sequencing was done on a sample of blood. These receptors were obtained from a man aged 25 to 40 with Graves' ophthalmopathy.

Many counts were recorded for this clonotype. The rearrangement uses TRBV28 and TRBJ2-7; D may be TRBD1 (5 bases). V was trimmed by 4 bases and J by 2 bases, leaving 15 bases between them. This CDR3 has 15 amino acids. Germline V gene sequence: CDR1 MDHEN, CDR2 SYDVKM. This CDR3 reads CASSYKGWVTYEQYF. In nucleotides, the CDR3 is TGTGCCAGCAGTTACAAGGGGTGGGTAACCTACGAGCAGTACTTC.

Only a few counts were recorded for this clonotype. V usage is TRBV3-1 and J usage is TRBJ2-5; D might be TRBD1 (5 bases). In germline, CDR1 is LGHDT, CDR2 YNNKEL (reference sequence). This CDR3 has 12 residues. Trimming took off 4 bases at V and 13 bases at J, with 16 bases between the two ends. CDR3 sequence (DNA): TGTGCCAGCAGCCCTCTCCAGGGCGTCCGGTACTTC. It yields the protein CASSPLQGVRYF.

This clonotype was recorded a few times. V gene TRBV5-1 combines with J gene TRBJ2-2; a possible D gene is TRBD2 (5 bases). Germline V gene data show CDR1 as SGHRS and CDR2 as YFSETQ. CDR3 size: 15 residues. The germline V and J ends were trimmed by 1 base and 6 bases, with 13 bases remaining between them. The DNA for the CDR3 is TGCGCCAGCAGCTTGAGTCTAGCCGGTGCCGGGGAGCTGTTTTTT. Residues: CASSLSLAGAGELFF.

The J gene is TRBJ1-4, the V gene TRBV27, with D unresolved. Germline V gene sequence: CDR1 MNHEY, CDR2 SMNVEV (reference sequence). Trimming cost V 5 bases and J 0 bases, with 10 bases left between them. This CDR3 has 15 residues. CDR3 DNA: TGTGCCAGCAGTGTTTTGGACGCAACTAATGAAAAACTGTTTTTT. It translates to CASSVLDATNEKLFF.

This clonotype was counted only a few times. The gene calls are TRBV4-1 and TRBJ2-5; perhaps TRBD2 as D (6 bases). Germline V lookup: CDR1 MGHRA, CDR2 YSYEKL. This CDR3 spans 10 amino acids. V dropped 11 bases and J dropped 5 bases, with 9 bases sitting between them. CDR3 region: CALEGETQYF. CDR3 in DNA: TGCGCCCTGGAGGGTGAGACCCAGTACTTC.

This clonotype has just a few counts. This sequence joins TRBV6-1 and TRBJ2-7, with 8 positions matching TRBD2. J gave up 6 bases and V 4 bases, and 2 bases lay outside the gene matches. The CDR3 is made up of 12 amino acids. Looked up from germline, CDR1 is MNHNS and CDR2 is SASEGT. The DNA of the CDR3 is TGTGCCAGCAGTGGGGGACTAGTCGAGCAGTACTTC. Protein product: CASSGGLVEQYF.

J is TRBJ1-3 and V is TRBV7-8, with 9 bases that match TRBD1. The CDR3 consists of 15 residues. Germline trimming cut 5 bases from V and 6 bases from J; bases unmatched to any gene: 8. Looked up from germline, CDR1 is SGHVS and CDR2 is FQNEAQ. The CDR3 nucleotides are TGTGCCAGCAGCCTATGGGACAGGGAAGAAAACACCATATATTTT. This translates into CASSLWDREENTIYF.

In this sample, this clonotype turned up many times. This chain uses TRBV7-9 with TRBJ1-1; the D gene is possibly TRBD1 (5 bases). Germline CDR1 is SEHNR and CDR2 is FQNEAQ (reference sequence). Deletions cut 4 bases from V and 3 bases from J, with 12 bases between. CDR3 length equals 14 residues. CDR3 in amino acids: CASSSSGADTEAFF. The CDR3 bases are TGTGCCAGCAGCTCCTCCGGGGCCGACACTGAAGCTTTCTTT.

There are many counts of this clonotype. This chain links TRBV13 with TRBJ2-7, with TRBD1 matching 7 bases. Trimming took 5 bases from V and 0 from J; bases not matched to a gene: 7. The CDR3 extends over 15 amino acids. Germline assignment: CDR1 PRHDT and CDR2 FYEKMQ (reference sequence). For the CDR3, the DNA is TGTGCCAGCAGCACCCAACAGGGGAACTCCTACGAGCAGTACTTC. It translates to CASSTQQGNSYEQYF.

The CDR3, as DNA: TGTGCCAGCATTAAGATGGGGAGCACTGAAGCTTTCTTT. It is translated as CASIKMGSTEAFF. The J gene is TRBJ1-1, the V gene TRBV5-5; D remains ambiguous. This CDR3 is 13 amino acids long. Between the trimmed V and J ends, which lost 6 bases and 4 bases, there was a span of 13 bases. Germline lookup yields CDR1 SGHKS and CDR2 YYEKEE (reference sequence).